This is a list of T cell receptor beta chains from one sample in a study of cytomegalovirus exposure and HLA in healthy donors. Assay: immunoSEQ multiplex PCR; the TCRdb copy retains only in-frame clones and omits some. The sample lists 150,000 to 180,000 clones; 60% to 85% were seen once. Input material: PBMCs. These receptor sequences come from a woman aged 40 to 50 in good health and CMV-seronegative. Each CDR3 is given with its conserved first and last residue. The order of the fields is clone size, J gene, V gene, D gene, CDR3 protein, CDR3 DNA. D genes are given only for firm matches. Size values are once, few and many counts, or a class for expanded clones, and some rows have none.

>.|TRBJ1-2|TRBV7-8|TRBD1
CASSLAPGTGNYGYTF
TGTGCCAGCAGCTTAGCCCCCGGGACAGGGAACTATGGCTACACCTTC
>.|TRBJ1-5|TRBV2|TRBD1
CASGGIGTDQPQHF
TGTGCCAGCGGGGGGATCGGGACAGATCAGCCCCAGCATTTT
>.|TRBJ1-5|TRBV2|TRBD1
CASSGGSDRANQPQHF
TGTGCCAGCAGTGGGGGGTCCGACAGGGCCAATCAGCCCCAGCATTTT
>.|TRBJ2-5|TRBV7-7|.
CASSLARGDQETQYF
TGTGCTAGCAGCTTAGCGCGGGGTGACCAAGAGACCCAGTACTTC
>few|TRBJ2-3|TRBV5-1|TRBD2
CASSLVGGFTDTQYF
TGCGCCAGCAGCTTAGTCGGGGGGTTCACAGATACGCAGTATTTT
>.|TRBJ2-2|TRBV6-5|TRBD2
CASRKTSGHTGELFF
TGTGCCAGCAGGAAGACTAGCGGTCACACCGGGGAGCTGTTTTTT
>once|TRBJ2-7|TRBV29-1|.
CSVLQSSSSYEQYF
TGCAGCGTTTTACAGTCTTCCAGCTCCTACGAGCAGTACTTC
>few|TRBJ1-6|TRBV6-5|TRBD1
CASSYMQGANSPLHF
TGTGCCAGCAGTTACATGCAGGGGGCCAATTCACCCCTCCACTTT
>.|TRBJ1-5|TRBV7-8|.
CASSLASHSNQPQHF
TGTGCCAGCAGCTTAGCCAGTCATAGCAATCAGCCCCAGCATTTT
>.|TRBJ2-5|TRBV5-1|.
CASSQDPGSETQYF
TGCGCCAGCAGCCAGGACCCGGGGTCGGAGACCCAGTACTTC
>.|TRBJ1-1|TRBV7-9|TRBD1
CASSLVRTGGSGTEAFF
TGTGCCAGCAGCTTAGTGCGGACAGGGGGCTCAGGTACTGAAGCTTTCTTT
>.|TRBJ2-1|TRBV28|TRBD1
CASSPRDRSYNEQFF
TGTGCCAGCAGTCCCCGGGACAGATCCTACAATGAGCAGTTCTTC
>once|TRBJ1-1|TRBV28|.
CASSSRSRAEAFF
TGTGCCAGCAGTTCACGGTCCCGTGCGGAAGCTTTCTTT
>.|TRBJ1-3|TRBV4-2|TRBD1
CASSQWGQGGNTIYF
TGTGCCAGCAGCCAATGGGGACAGGGAGGAAACACCATATATTTT
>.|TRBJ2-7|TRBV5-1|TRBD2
CASSFTSGRAYEQYF
TGCGCCAGCAGCTTTACTAGCGGGAGGGCTTACGAGCAGTACTTC
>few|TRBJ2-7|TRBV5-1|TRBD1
CASSTAPGTGGPYEQYF
TGCGCCAGCAGCACCGCTCCCGGGACAGGGGGACCCTACGAGCAGTACTTC
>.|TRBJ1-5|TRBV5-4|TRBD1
CASSPGQGYPQHF
TGTGCCAGCAGCCCGGGACAGGGGTACCCCCAGCATTTT
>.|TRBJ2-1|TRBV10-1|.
CASSESVSGGSRDNEQFF
TGCGCCAGCAGTGAGTCTGTGTCGGGGGGCAGTAGGGACAATGAGCAGTTCTTC
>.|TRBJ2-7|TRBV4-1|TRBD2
CASSRILSAGEAGEQYF
TGCGCCAGCAGCCGAATACTTTCGGCGGGGGAGGCGGGCGAGCAGTACTTC
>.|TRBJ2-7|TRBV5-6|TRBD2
CASSPGLAGPYEQYF
TGTGCCAGCAGCCCTGGACTAGCGGGACCCTACGAGCAGTACTTC
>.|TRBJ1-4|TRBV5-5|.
CASSSLRVTNEKLFF
TGTGCCAGCAGCTCGCTCAGGGTGACTAATGAAAAACTGTTTTTT
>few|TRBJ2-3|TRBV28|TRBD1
CASSQRQGGTDTQYF
TGTGCCAGCAGCCAGAGACAGGGGGGCACAGATACGCAGTATTTT
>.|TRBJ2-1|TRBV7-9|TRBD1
CASSLAGQGYNEQFF
TGTGCCAGCAGCTTAGCGGGACAGGGGTACAATGAGCAGTTCTTC
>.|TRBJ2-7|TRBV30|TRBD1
CAWTVTGGGEQYF
TGTGCCTGGACCGTGACAGGGGGCGGCGAGCAGTACTTC
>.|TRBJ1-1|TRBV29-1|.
CSLFTVDGEAFF
TGCAGCCTTTTTACAGTGGATGGGGAAGCTTTCTTT
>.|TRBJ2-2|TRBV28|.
CASSLGGGETGELFF
TGTGCCAGCAGTTTAGGAGGGGGCGAGACCGGGGAGCTGTTTTTT
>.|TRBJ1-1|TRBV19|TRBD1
CASSILGQETNTEAFF
TGTGCCAGTAGTATACTCGGACAGGAAACGAACACTGAAGCTTTCTTT
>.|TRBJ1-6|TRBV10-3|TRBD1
CAIRSQPGQGDSPLHF
TGTGCCATCAGATCCCAGCCGGGACAGGGAGACTCACCCCTCCACTTT
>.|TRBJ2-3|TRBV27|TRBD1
CASRQGGGDTQYF
TGTGCCAGCAGACAGGGGGGTGGAGATACGCAGTATTTT
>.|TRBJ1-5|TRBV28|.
CASSFVGVGNQPQHF
TGTGCCAGCAGTTTTGTAGGGGTGGGCAATCAGCCCCAGCATTTT
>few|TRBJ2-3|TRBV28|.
CASSGGTGRDTQYF
TGTGCCAGCAGTGGGGGGACGGGGAGGGATACGCAGTATTTT
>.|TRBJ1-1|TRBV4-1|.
CASSQDRRGNTEAFF
TGCGCCAGCAGCCAAGATCGGAGGGGGAACACTGAAGCTTTCTTT
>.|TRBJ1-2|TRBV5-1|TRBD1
CASSNGQGIGYTF
TGCGCCAGCAGCAACGGACAGGGAATTGGCTACACCTTC
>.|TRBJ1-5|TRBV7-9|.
CASSVRGSNQPQHF
TGTGCCAGCAGCGTCAGGGGATCAAATCAGCCCCAGCATTTT
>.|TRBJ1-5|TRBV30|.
CAWKGERNQPQHF
TGTGCCTGGAAGGGGGAGAGGAATCAGCCCCAGCATTTT
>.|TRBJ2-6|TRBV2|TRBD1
CASQTGAGANVLTF
TGTGCCAGCCAGACAGGGGCTGGGGCCAACGTCCTGACTTTC